One sample yielded the 6 T cell receptor beta chains listed below, sequenced in a study of regulatory T cells in long-lasting Graves disease. CDR3 regions were amplified by Arm-PCR using iRepertoire HTBI primers to build TCR beta libraries. TCRdb re-derived calls from the multiplex PCR reads in MiXCR, one entry per CDR3 protein. The table shows 350,000 to 500,000 distinct CDR3 sequences, with around 15% occurring only once. Time point indicated: newly diagnosed GD, antithyroid drugs for less than 3 months. The authors made the TCR library using RNA they extracted from PBMCs. The same sample was also used in a study of T cells in Graves' hyperthyroidism and ophthalmopathy.

The source material was peripheral blood mononuclear cells (PBMCs), sampled at new diagnosis, from a patient treated with antithyroid drugs. These receptors originate from a woman between 45 and 60 years old with Graves disease.

The rearrangement links TRBV30 to TRBJ2-3, with 9 nucleotides matching TRBD2. J lost 2 bases, V lost 2 bases, and 5 bases had no gene match. CDR3 length equals 15 residues. The V gene's germline CDR1 is GTSNPN and CDR2 SVGIG (reference sequence). The CDR3 region is CAWSFSGSLTDTQYF. CDR3 DNA: TGTGCCTGGAGTTTTAGCGGGAGCCTCACAGATACGCAGTATTTT.

About this clonotype: Possible read error: a much larger clone is one base away. CDR3 in amino acids: CASSSRGRRVNEQYF. The DNA of the CDR3 is TGTGCCAGCAGTTCCAGGGGGCGTCGGGTCAACGAGCAGTACTTC. This chain connects TRBV28 to TRBJ2-7, with 8 bases matching TRBD1. The CDR3 covers 15 residues. Germline CDR1 MDHEN, CDR2 SYDVKM. Losses at the gene ends were 4 bases for V and 5 bases for J; bases not matched to a gene: 10.

This clonotype has a count of ten or more. This sequence joins TRBV28 and TRBJ1-5; D might be TRBD1 (6 bases). Trimming left V 3 bases short and J 2 bases short, with 11 bases between. The length of the CDR3 is 15 residues. Germline V lookup: CDR1 MDHEN, CDR2 SYDVKM. The CDR3 nucleotides are TGTGCCAGCAGTTTCAGGGGAGAGGGCAATCAGCCCCAGCATTTT. Its protein product is CASSFRGEGNQPQHF.

The table lists this clonotype with a few counts. V and J are TRBV20-1 and TRBJ2-6; 8 bases line up with TRBD1. J gave up 0 bases and V 5 bases, and 6 bases lay outside the gene matches. CDR3 length: 16 residues. In germline, CDR1 is DFQATT, CDR2 SNEGSKA (reference sequence). In nucleotides, the CDR3 is TGCAGTGCTTCCGGACAGGGAAACTCTGGGGCCAACGTCCTGACTTTC. This sequence encodes CSASGQGNSGANVLTF.

The CDR3 loop is CASSPQGTGGSNEQFF. The CDR3 coding sequence is TGTGCCAGCTCACCCCAGGGGACAGGGGGAAGCAATGAGCAGTTCTTC. The chain links TRBV18 to TRBJ2-1; the match to TRBD1 covers 11 bases. The CDR3 contains 16 residues. Germline-derived CDR1 and CDR2 are KGHSH and LQKENI. V lost 3 bases and J lost 6; bases outside the gene matches: 7.

This clonotype was detected a few times. J is TRBJ2-7 and V is TRBV20-1, with D perhaps given as TRBD1 or TRBD2 (5 bases each). The V end lost 6 bases, the J end lost 2 bases, and 20 bases lay between the germline ends. This CDR3 comprises 15 residues. Germline assignment: CDR1 DFQATT and CDR2 SNEGSKA (reference sequence). DNA for the CDR3: TGCAGTGCCCACATCCCGGGACGACTAACCTACGAGCAGTACTTC. Amino acids: CSAHIPGRLTYEQYF.